This TCR beta chain originates from a study of T-cell reconstitution after alpha-beta-depleted transplantation in children. Study results and caveats: Several patients had high TCRbeta diversity at day 60; it came from surviving recipient T cells and thymic progenitors.

Worth noting for this clonotype: The target antigen is unknown.

Trimming took 8 bases from V and 7 from J; bases not matched to a gene: 13. Per the germline V gene, CDR1 is LGHNA and CDR2 is YNFKEQ. There are 17 residues in the CDR3. Unique molecular identifiers were used to barcode this TCRbeta library. MiXCR, applied by TCRdb to the PCR reads, yields one record per CDR3 protein. This table has about 900,000 distinct CDR3 sequences, about 29% appearing once. The chain is built from TRBV4-2 and TRBJ2-3; 15 nucleotides line up with TRBD2. The TCR sequence derives from a boy under two years old who had a stem cell transplant for SCID, so the T cells may come from the graft donor. Sequencing used PBMCs, mostly from graft donor cells, obtained 360 days after TCRalphabeta/CD19-depleted stem cell transplant. In DNA form, the CDR3 reads TGTGCCAGCGGCCCCGCCGGGACTAGCGGGGGGATTTATACGCAGTATTTT. Translation: CASGPAGTSGGIYTQYF.